This T cell receptor beta chain comes out of a study of blood T cell repertoires in COVID-19. CDR3 size: 12 residues. In the original analysis: Amplification with reference gene primers provided the estimates of nucleated cell counts. Repertoires were generated with immunoSEQ multiplex PCR, while TCRdb's copy carries only in-frame clones and drops some. V and J calls and clone size are those listed in that table; D and trimming were worked out from the DNA. This sample has just under 85,000 clones, with around 84% found just once. The receptor comes from a man older than 75 with active or convalescent COVID-19. The source material was peripheral blood. V and J are TRBV21-1 and TRBJ2-4; the tabulated D call, TRBD2, remains unverified against the DNA. TRBV21-1 constitutes a pseudogene. Here the CDR3 reads CASSKVWAQPGF. CDR3 coding DNA: TGTGCCAGCAGCAAGGTCTGGGCACAACCGGGGTTC.